These 2 T cell receptor beta chains came from one sample sequenced in a study of PD-1 blockade in mismatch repair-deficient tumors. This sample's time point: 10-day in vitro stimulation with candidate neoantigen peptide 6. No antigen is known for these receptors. Sequenced by immunoSEQ multiplex PCR; TCRdb stores in-frame clones only, minus some. Seen here are approximately 15,000 clones, 86% observed once, and the top ten hold over 4.5%. The sequencing here drew on cells cultured in vitro, taken from a patient treated with pembrolizumab. The receptors were sampled from an adult with mismatch repair-deficient cancer.

This chain joins TRBV29-1 and TRBJ2-1, with D hard to call. This CDR3 has 13 residues. The V gene lost 1 base and the J gene lost 1 base, with 5 bases spanning the gap. Germline-derived CDR1 and CDR2 are SQVTM and ANQGSEA. DNA for the CDR3: TGCAGCGTTGAAGGGAGATCCTACAATGAGCAGTTCTTC. Translation gives CSVEGRSYNEQFF.

The chain couples TRBV5-1 to TRBJ2-1, with 8 nucleotides matching TRBD1. CDR1 SGHRS and CDR2 YFSETQ come from the germline V gene. Trimming removed 4 bases from V and 9 bases from J; junction bases left unmatched: 9. CDR3 length: 14 amino acids. The CDR3 loop is CASSGGQGWSEQFF. Written as DNA, the CDR3 is TGCGCCAGCAGCGGAGGACAGGGATGGAGTGAGCAGTTCTTC.